The next 2 T cell receptor beta chains were all read from a single sample in a study of blood T cells in healthy people across ages (dated by TCRdb to the mid-2010s). Library prep was done by 5' RACE. The sequencer listed for this sample is Illumina HiSeq 2500. A second PCR of roughly 7 to 12 cycles was run with a J-beta primer mix and a sample-barcoded 5' primer. TCRdb trimmed the raw reads at Q25, called clones with MiXCR and kept productive beta chains. CDR3 protein sequences are deduplicated, and each keeps its most common genes and DNA. The sample data list about 730,000 distinct CDR3 sequences, and roughly 45% of these were observed just once. Clones ranked in the top ten supply 20% of the sample. The sequenced sample consisted of blood. The origin of the receptors is a woman aged 55-69 years in good health.

The V and J genes are TRBV28 and TRBJ2-1, with 7 bases lining up with TRBD2. Germline values: CDR1 MDHEN, CDR2 SYDVKM. Trimming cost V 8 bases and J 5 bases; bases outside gene matches: 12. The CDR3 is made up of 15 amino acids. For the CDR3, the DNA is TGTGCCAGCCTCGCCCGGCTAGCGGATAACAATGAGCAGTTCTTC. Its translation is CASLARLADNNEQFF.

In its sample, this clonotype was seen once. The V and J genes are TRBV4-3 and TRBJ1-2; possible D gene TRBD1, 6 bases. The CDR3 extends over 17 amino acids. V shed 1 base and J shed 2 bases, with 17 bases lying between them. CDR1 is LGHNA, CDR2 YSLEER, per germline. In DNA form, the CDR3 reads TGCGCCAGCAGCCAAGTGGTGGGGGCAGGGAAAAACTATGGCTACACCTTC. It is translated as CASSQVVGAGKNYGYTF.